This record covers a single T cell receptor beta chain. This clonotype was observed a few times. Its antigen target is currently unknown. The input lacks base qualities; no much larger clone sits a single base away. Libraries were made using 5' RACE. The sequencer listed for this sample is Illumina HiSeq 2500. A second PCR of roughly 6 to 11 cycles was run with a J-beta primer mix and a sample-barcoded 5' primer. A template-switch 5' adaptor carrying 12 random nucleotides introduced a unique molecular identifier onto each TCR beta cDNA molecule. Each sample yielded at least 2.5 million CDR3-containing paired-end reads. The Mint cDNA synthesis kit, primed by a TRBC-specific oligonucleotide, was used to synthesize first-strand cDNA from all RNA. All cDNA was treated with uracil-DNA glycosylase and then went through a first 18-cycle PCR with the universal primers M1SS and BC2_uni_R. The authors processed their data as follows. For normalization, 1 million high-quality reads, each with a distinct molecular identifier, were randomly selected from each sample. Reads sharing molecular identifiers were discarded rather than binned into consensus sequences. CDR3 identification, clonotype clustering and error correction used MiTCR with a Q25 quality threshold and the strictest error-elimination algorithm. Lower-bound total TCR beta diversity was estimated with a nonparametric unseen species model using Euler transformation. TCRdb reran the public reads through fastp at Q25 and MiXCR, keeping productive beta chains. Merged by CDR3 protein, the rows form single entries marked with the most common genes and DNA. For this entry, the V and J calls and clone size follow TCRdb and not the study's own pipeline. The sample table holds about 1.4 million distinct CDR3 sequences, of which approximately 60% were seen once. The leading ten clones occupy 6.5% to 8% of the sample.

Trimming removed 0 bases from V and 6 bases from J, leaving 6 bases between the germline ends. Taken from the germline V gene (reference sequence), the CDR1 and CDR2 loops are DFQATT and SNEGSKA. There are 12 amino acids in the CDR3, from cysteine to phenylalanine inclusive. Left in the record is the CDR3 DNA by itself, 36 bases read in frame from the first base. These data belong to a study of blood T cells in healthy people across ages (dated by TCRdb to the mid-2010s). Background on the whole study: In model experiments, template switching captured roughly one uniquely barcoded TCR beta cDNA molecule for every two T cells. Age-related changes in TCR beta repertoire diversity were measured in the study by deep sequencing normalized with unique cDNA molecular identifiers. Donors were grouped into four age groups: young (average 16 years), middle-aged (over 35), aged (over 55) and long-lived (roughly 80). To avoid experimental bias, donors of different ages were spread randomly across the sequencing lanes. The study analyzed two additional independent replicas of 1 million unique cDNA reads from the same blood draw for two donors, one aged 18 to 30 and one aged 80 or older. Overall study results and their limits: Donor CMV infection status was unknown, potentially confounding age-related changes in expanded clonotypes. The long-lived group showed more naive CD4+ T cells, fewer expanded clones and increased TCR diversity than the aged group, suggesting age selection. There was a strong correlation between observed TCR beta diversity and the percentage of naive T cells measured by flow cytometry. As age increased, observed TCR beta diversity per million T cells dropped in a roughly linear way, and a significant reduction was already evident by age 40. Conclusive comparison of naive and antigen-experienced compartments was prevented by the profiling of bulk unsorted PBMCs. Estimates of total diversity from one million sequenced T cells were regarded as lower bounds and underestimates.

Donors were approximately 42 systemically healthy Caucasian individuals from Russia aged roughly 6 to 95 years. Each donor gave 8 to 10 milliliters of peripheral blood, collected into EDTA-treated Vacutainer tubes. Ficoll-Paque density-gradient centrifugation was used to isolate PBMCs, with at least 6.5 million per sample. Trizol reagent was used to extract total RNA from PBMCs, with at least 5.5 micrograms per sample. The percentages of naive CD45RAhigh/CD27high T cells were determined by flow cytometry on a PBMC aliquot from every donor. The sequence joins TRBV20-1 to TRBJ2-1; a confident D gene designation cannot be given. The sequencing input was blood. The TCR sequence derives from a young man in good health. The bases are TGCAGTGCTAGAGATTATTTCAATGAGCAGTTCTTC. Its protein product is CSARDYFNEQFF.